These 30 T cell receptor beta chains were all obtained from the same sample, sequenced in a study of blood T cell repertoires in COVID-19. Libraries were prepared by immunoSEQ multiplex PCR; TCRdb keeps only in-frame clonotypes and omits some of them. Of fewer than 250,000 clones in the sample, around four fifths were seen once. Sequencing was carried out using peripheral blood. The receptors stem from a human donor in a cohort sampled during active COVID-19.

V and J are TRBV5-1 and TRBJ1-6; D unclear. The V end lost 2 bases, the J end lost 0 bases, and 6 bases lay between the germline ends. Germline CDR1 SGHRS, CDR2 YFSETQ. The CDR3 spans 15 residues. The CDR3 DNA follows: TGCGCCAGCAGCTTTGGAGGCTCCTATAATTCACCCCTCCACTTT. This gives the protein CASSFGGSYNSPLHF.

This clone was seen once. The chain joins TRBV5-4 to TRBJ1-1; the D gene is possibly TRBD1 (5 bases). This CDR3 has 14 amino acids. V was shortened by 2 bases and J by 8 bases, with 16 bases between the two germline ends. The germline gives CDR1 SGHNT, CDR2 YYREEE (reference sequence). For the CDR3, the DNA is TGTGCCAGCAGCTTCTCAGGGTCAAGGGAAGAAGCTTTCTTT. This encodes CASSFSGSREEAFF.

The chain employs TRBV9 and TRBJ2-6; D uncertain. Germline V lookup: CDR1 SGDLS, CDR2 YYNGEE. The CDR3 has 16 residues. Trimming removed 0 bases from V and 0 bases from J, with 7 bases in between. CDR3 DNA: TGTGCCAGCAGCGTAGCGGTCGGCTCTGGGGCCAACGTCCTGACTTTC. Translating it yields CASSVAVGSGANVLTF.

This rearrangement joins TRBV19 to TRBJ1-2, with D uncertain. Trimming shortened V by 0 bases and J by 4 bases, and 15 bases separated the two germline ends. The CDR3 contains 16 residues. CDR1 and CDR2 from the germline V gene are LNHDA and SQIVND (reference sequence). Here the CDR3 reads CASSIEGSSLTYGYTF. In DNA, the CDR3 is TGTGCCAGTAGTATAGAAGGATCTAGCTTGACCTATGGCTACACCTTC. The full variable domain, with the rest looked up from reference TRBV19 and TRBJ1-2, is DGGITQSPKYLFRKEGQNVTLSCEQNLNHDAMYWYRQDPGQGLRLIYYSQIVNDFQKGDIAEGYSVSREKKESFPLTVTSAQKNPTAFYLCASSIEGSSLTYGYTFGSGTRLTVV.

V gene TRBV3-1 (or the pseudogene TRBV3-2) combines with J gene TRBJ2-3; TRBD1 is a possible D gene (5 bases). V lost 1 base and J 6 bases, leaving 8 bases between the germline ends. This CDR3 comprises 13 residues. Germline V lookup: CDR1 LGHDT, CDR2 YNNKEL (reference sequence). The chain's CDR3 is CASSQGWGDTQYF. The CDR3 DNA is TGTGCCAGCAGCCAAGGCTGGGGCGATACGCAGTATTTT.

The chain links TRBV24-1 to TRBJ2-5; 12 bases align to TRBD2. This CDR3 region has 14 residues. CDR1 is KGHDR and CDR2 is SFDVKD in the germline V gene. The ends lost 3 bases at V and 5 bases at J; junction bases unmatched: 0. CDR3 sequence reads: CATSDGLAGETQYF. CDR3 DNA: TGTGCCACCAGTGATGGACTAGCGGGGGAGACCCAGTACTTC.

The chain uses TRBV3-1 (or the pseudogene TRBV3-2) and TRBJ2-1; D remains unclear. This CDR3 is 13 amino acids long. The germline CDR1 and CDR2 sequences are LGHDT and YNNKEL (reference sequence). Trimming shortened V by 1 base and J by 9 bases, and 10 bases separated the two germline ends. The CDR3 is CASSQVTTGEQFF. CDR3 DNA sequence: TGTGCCAGCAGCCAAGTTACCACGGGTGAGCAGTTCTTC.

This clone has only a few counts. The chain uses TRBV30 and TRBJ2-1; a weak D match, TRBD2 (6 bases). Germline V gene sequence: CDR1 GTSNPN, CDR2 SVGIG (reference sequence). With 5 bases removed from V and 5 bases from J, the gap between germline ends came to 16 bases. This CDR3 has 14 amino acids. CDR3 nucleotide sequence: TGTGCCTGGGGGGATTGGGCGGGGAACAATGAGCAGTTCTTC. It encodes CAWGDWAGNNEQFF.

The J gene is TRBJ2-5, the V gene TRBV4-1; 7 bases align to TRBD2. Germline V lookup: CDR1 MGHRA, CDR2 YSYEKL. There are 18 residues in the CDR3. With V trimmed by 0 bases and J by 4 bases, 14 bases remained unmatched. CDR3 residues: CASSQEPYNGGRVETQYF. The CDR3 coding sequence is TGCGCCAGCAGCCAAGAACCTTACAACGGGGGGAGGGTAGAGACCCAGTACTTC.

This clone was seen only once. The V call is TRBV7-9, the J call TRBJ2-7; TRBD1 agrees at 7 bases. V was clipped by 0 bases and J by 2 bases; unmatched bases: 7. CDR3 length: 16 amino acids. The germline V gene has CDR1 SEHNR and CDR2 FQNEAQ (reference sequence). In DNA form, the CDR3 reads TGTGCCAGCAGCTTAGCCCGACAGGGTCCCCCCTACGAGCAGTACGTC. It codes for CASSLARQGPPYEQYV.

The count of this clone is one. The CDR3 DNA sequence: TGTGCCAGCTCACGACAAACAGAGGCTTTCTTT. It specifies CASSRQTEAFF. This chain uses TRBV6-5 with TRBJ1-1; D not resolved. CDR1 is MNHEY and CDR2 is SVGAGI in the germline V gene. The CDR3 covers 11 residues. V lost 8 bases to trimming and J lost 11 bases, with 15 bases between them.

The chain employs TRBV25-1 and TRBJ2-7; 7 bases line up with TRBD1. This CDR3 is built from 14 residues. V dropped 8 bases and J dropped 4; count of bases not matched to a gene: 11. CDR1 MGHDK and CDR2 SYGVNS come from the germline V gene. CDR3 region: CASSRGQPRYEQYF. The CDR3 DNA sequence: TGTGCCAGCTCTCGGGGACAGCCCCGTTACGAGCAGTACTTC.

The rearrangement uses TRBV5-4 and TRBJ2-3; 7 nucleotides agree with TRBD2. Germline trimming cut 5 bases from V and 6 bases from J; bases unmatched to any gene: 6. The CDR3 is made up of 13 amino acids. The germline V gene encodes CDR1 SGHNT and CDR2 YYREEE (reference sequence). The CDR3 protein is CASSRLAGDTQYF. CDR3 coding DNA: TGTGCCAGCAGTCGACTAGCTGGGGATACGCAGTATTTT.

The gene calls are TRBV19 and TRBJ1-2; TRBD1 aligns across 10 bases. V trimming: 10 bases; J trimming: 5 bases; junction bases outside the gene matches: 7. The CDR3 length is 13 residues. Germline V lookup: CDR1 LNHDA, CDR2 SQIVND (reference sequence). In nucleotides, the CDR3 is TGTGCCACTAGCCGGGACAGGGGTTATGGCTACACCTTC. Protein: CATSRDRGYGYTF. Full variable domain (missing parts from reference TRBV19 and TRBJ1-2): DGGITQSPKYLFRKEGQNVTLSCEQNLNHDAMYWYRQDPGQGLRLIYYSQIVNDFQKGDIAEGYSVSREKKESFPLTVTSAQKNPTAFYLCATSRDRGYGYTFGSGTRLTVV.

V is TRBV5-5 and J is TRBJ2-1, with D perhaps matching TRBD2 (5 bases). The CDR3 loop spans 16 amino acids. In germline, CDR1 is SGHKS, CDR2 YYEKEE (reference sequence). Trimming took 3 bases from V and 4 from J, leaving 17 bases between them. CDR3 bases: TGTGCCAGCAGCTCTTTCGAGGGAAGGCGGTACAATGAGCAGTTCTTC. Its translation is CASSSFEGRRYNEQFF.

The chain employs TRBV30 and TRBJ2-6, with D possibly being TRBD1 (5 bases). V dropped 3 bases and J dropped 0 bases, with 6 bases sitting between them. Per the germline V gene, CDR1 is GTSNPN and CDR2 is SVGIG (reference sequence). CDR3 size: 14 residues. CDR3 in DNA: TGTGCCTGGAGCCAGGGCTCTGGGGCCAACGTCCTGACTTTC. It encodes CAWSQGSGANVLTF.

The rearrangement joins TRBV3-1 (or the pseudogene TRBV3-2) to TRBJ1-1; D not resolved. V shed 4 bases and J shed 0 bases, with 9 bases lying between them. Germline CDR1 LGHDT, CDR2 YNNKEL (reference sequence). CDR3 size: 14 residues. Here the CDR3 reads CASSRAGVNTEAFF. CDR3 DNA sequence: TGTGCCAGCAGCCGGGCAGGCGTGAACACTGAAGCTTTCTTT.

The chain recombines TRBV6-6 with TRBJ2-5; D may be TRBD1 (6 bases). The germline gives CDR1 MNHNY, CDR2 SVGAGI (reference sequence). Trimming stripped 5 bases from V and 2 bases from J, with 12 bases between. This CDR3 spans 14 amino acids. The CDR3 region is CASSMLGGQETQYF. In DNA form, the CDR3 reads TGTGCCAGCAGTATGCTAGGGGGACAAGAGACCCAGTACTTC.

With respect to this clone: A junction boundary mismatches the germline segment, possibly from a read error. J is TRBJ1-1 and V is TRBV2; TRBD1 agrees at 8 bases. This CDR3 contains 14 residues. The germline V gene has CDR1 SNHLY and CDR2 FYNNEI. The DNA for the CDR3 is TGTGCCAGCACCCCGATTGGACAGGGTTCTTGGCGAGTCTTT. Residues: CASTPIGQGSWRVF.

The chain recombines TRBV29-1 with TRBJ2-3; 11 bases are a match to TRBD1. In germline, CDR1 is SQVTM, CDR2 ANQGSEA. V gave up 4 bases and J gave up 4 bases; unmatched junction bases: 4. This CDR3 region has 14 residues. The CDR3 DNA reads as TGCAGCGTTGGAAGGACAGGGGGCGCAGATACGCAGTATTTT. This sequence encodes CSVGRTGGADTQYF.

The chain employs TRBV7-9 and TRBJ2-3; TRBD2 aligns across 7 bases. V lost 8 bases, J lost 4 bases, and 12 bases stayed unmatched. Germline V gene data show CDR1 as SEHNR and CDR2 as FQNEAQ (reference sequence). This CDR3 region has 15 residues. CDR3 sequence (DNA): TGTGCCAGCTCGATTGGGGGGGTTCTCGCAGATACGCAGTATTTT. This codes for CASSIGGVLADTQYF.

This sequence joins TRBV28 and TRBJ1-2, with 8 bases aligning to TRBD1. The germline gives CDR1 MDHEN, CDR2 SYDVKM. The V segment lost 2 bases and the J segment 4 bases; nucleotides outside the gene matches: 6. The CDR3 contains 15 residues. CDR3 loop: CASSLGQGSGYGYTF. The CDR3 DNA reads as TGTGCCAGCAGTTTAGGACAGGGAAGCGGCTATGGCTACACCTTC.

Remarks on this clone: This specimen includes other DNA sequences encoding the same CDR3. The chain joins TRBV10-2 to TRBJ2-3, with D possibly matching TRBD2 (6 bases). In germline, CDR1 is WSHSY, CDR2 SAAADI. The CDR3 has 14 residues. V gave up 7 bases and J gave up 2 bases, with 13 bases separating them. CDR3 nucleotide sequence: TGCGCCAGCACCCCAAGGGGACTCACAGATACGCAGTATTTT. This sequence encodes CASTPRGLTDTQYF.

The V gene is TRBV5-8, the J gene TRBJ1-5, with D perhaps matching TRBD1 (6 bases). This CDR3 is 16 amino acids long. With 3 bases removed from V and 4 bases from J, the gap between germline ends came to 17 bases. In germline, CDR1 is SGHTS, CDR2 YDEGEE. CDR3 loop: CASSWGWGGGNQPQHF. For the CDR3, the DNA is TGTGCCAGCAGCTGGGGCTGGGGAGGGGGGAATCAGCCCCAGCATTTT.

The V call is TRBV28, the J call TRBJ2-1; the D gene is possibly TRBD2 (6 bases). The CDR3 contains 19 residues. Germline values: CDR1 MDHEN, CDR2 SYDVKM. Deletions cut 6 bases from V and 0 bases from J, with 24 bases between. CDR3 in amino acids: CASRATDQQEGSSYNEQFF. The CDR3 DNA reads as TGTGCCAGCAGGGCCACCGATCAACAGGAGGGAAGCTCCTACAATGAGCAGTTCTTC. The variable domain in full, completed from reference TRBV28 and TRBJ2-1, reads DVKVTQSSRYLVKRTGEKVFLECVQDMDHENMFWYRQDPGLGLRLIYFSYDVKMKEKGDIPEGYSVSREKKERFSLILESASTNQTSMYLCASRATDQQEGSSYNEQFFGPGTRLTVL.

V is TRBV28 and J is TRBJ2-7, with D possibly TRBD1 on 5 matching bases. This CDR3 comprises 12 residues. V shed 5 bases and J shed 6 bases, with 11 bases lying between them. Per germline, CDR1 MDHEN and CDR2 SYDVKM. This CDR3 reads CASSAGFGEQYV. DNA of the CDR3: TGTGCCAGCAGTGCAGGGTTTGGCGAGCAGTACGTC.

This clone showed up just once. A read error may produce the germline difference seen at one junction end. V gene TRBV28 combines with J gene TRBJ2-1; 11 bases match TRBD1. The CDR3 contains 16 residues. CDR1 MDHEN and CDR2 SYDVKM come from the germline V gene. The CDR3 loop is CASSPQRTGGYDEQFF. The CDR3 DNA reads as TGTGCCAGCAGTCCCCAACGGACAGGGGGCTACGATGAGCAGTTCTTC.

This clone showed up just a few times. The DNA for the CDR3 is TGTGCCAGCAGCCAAGGTCCAGATCAGCCCCAGCATTTT. Its protein product is CASSQGPDQPQHF. The genes are TRBV14 and TRBJ1-5; D not certain. The CDR3 has 13 amino acids. Trimming stripped 1 base from V and 5 bases from J, with 6 bases between. Germline V gene data show CDR1 as SGHDN and CDR2 as FVKESK.

This chain connects TRBV18 to TRBJ2-5; D is uncertain. V was pared by 2 bases and J by 9 bases, with 7 bases between. The germline gives CDR1 KGHSH, CDR2 LQKENI. CDR3 length: 11 amino acids. The CDR3 nucleotides read TGTGCCAGCTCACCAGAAGTAGCCCAGTACTTC. It translates to CASSPEVAQYF.

The chain recombines TRBV4-2 with TRBJ1-2; TRBD1 aligns across 10 bases. Germline values: CDR1 LGHNA, CDR2 YNFKEQ. Unmatched junction bases numbered 17, after V lost 4 bases and J lost 6 bases. CDR3 size: 18 residues. CDR3 protein: CASSRQRDRGGAFDGYTF. The DNA for the CDR3 is TGTGCCAGCAGCCGCCAGCGGGACAGGGGAGGTGCGTTCGATGGCTACACCTTC.